Listed below are T cell receptor beta chains from one sample, sequenced in a study of CD8+CD57+ T cells in acquired aplastic anemia. MiXCR, run by TCRdb on the reads, gives a single entry per CDR3 protein. Among some 200,000 distinct CDR3 sequences listed, over 55% were seen once. Sequenced input: sorted CD4+, CD8+, or CD8+CD57+ T cells (not recorded which) from PBMCs. Source of these receptors: a human donor with aplastic anemia. CDR3s include the opening cysteine and the closing phenylalanine or tryptophan. D genes are given only for firm matches. The size entry is marked missing in some rows and otherwise reads once, few, many or a size class.

NA	TRBV29-1	TRBJ2-1	NA	13	TGCAGCGTAGCCTCGGGCGTAAGTAGTGAGCAGTTCTTC	CSVASGVSSEQFF
NA	TRBV19	TRBJ1-3	TRBD1	15	TGTGCCAGTAGTATCACGACAGGGGCAGGAAACACCATATATTTT	CASSITTGAGNTIYF
NA	TRBV19	TRBJ2-7	NA	13	TGTGCCAGTAGTATTAAGGGTTCATACGGGCAGTACTTC	CASSIKGSYGQYF
few	TRBV7-8	TRBJ2-3	TRBD1	14	TGTGCCAGCAGCCCGGGACAGAACACAGATACGCAGTATTTT	CASSPGQNTDTQYF
NA	TRBV2	TRBJ2-6	TRBD2	21	TGTGCCAGCAGTTTCTCCACGGGACTAGCGGGAGAGAGGAGCGGGGCCAACGTCCTGACTTTC	CASSFSTGLAGERSGANVLTF
NA	TRBV10-3	TRBJ1-6	NA	13	TGTGCCATCAACAGGGAGGGAGGAACACCCCTCCACTTT	CAINREGGTPLHF
NA	TRBV3-1	TRBJ2-7	NA	13	TGTGCCAGCAGCCAAGAGGGACACTACGAGCAGTACTTC	CASSQEGHYEQYF
few	TRBV19	TRBJ1-2	NA	16	TGTGCCAGTAGTCCCGTCCAAAGAGGGAGTAACTATGGCTACACCTTC	CASSPVQRGSNYGYTF
few	TRBV19	TRBJ2-3	NA	12	TGTGCCACCAGATTAGTAGGGGATACGCAGTATTTT	CATRLVGDTQYF
medium-sized	TRBV12-3/TRBV12-4	TRBJ2-7	NA	14	TGTGCCAGCAGTTTAGGTGACACCGACTACGAGCAGTACTTC	CASSLGDTDYEQYF
few	TRBV20-1	TRBJ1-1	NA	10	TGCAGTGCTAGTAGGGTTGAAGCTTTCTTT	CSASRVEAFF
NA	TRBV7-2	TRBJ2-1	NA	14	TGTGCCAGCAGACGAGGCGGGCTTACGAATGAGCAGTTCTTC	CASRRGGLTNEQFF
many	TRBV7-9	TRBJ1-3	NA	13	TGTGCCAGCGGACAGTACTCTGGAAACACCATATATTTT	CASGQYSGNTIYF
NA	TRBV7-8	TRBJ2-3	NA	17	TGTGCCAGCAGCCCCCGACCTCGGGGGGCTAGTACAGATACGCAGTATTTT	CASSPRPRGASTDTQYF
NA	TRBV7-2	TRBJ1-6	NA	12	TGTGCCGGCAGCCCAGTTCGGGGTAACCCCCACTTT	CAGSPVRGNPHF
NA	TRBV7-9	TRBJ1-2	NA	12	TGTGCCAGCAGCTTAGAAAATGGCGGGAACACCTTC	CASSLENGGNTF
NA	TRBV15	TRBJ1-5	NA	14	TGTGCCACCAGCGGGGGAGGCGGCCGTCAGCCCCAGCATTTT	CATSGGGGRQPQHF
few	TRBV10-3	TRBJ2-7	NA	14	TGTGCCATCAGTGTTTCAGGGAATCCCTACGAGCAGTACTTC	CAISVSGNPYEQYF
few	TRBV2	TRBJ2-3	TRBD2	14	TGTGCCAGCATGGCTAGCGGTAGCACAGATACGCAGTATTTT	CASMASGSTDTQYF
NA	TRBV20-1	TRBJ1-6	TRBD1	15	TGCAGTGCTCCTCAGGGGGTCGTCGGGAATTCACCCCTCCACTTT	CSAPQGVVGNSPLHF
NA	TRBV5-1	TRBJ2-5	NA	15	TGCGCCAGCAGCTTGGTCGGGGCAGACCAAGAGACCCAGTACTTC	CASSLVGADQETQYF
many	TRBV12-3/TRBV12-4	TRBJ1-6	NA	16	TGTGCCAGCAGCCGGTTGGGGTGGGGTAATAATTCACCCCTCCACTTT	CASSRLGWGNNSPLHF
NA	TRBV7-7	TRBJ2-1	NA	13	TGTGCCAGCAGCTTAGATGAGGTAGCAGGGCAGTTCTTC	CASSLDEVAGQFF
NA	TRBV2	TRBJ2-1	NA	10	TGTGCCACCAAGGGGAATGAGCAGTTCTTC	CATKGNEQFF
NA	TRBV7-8	TRBJ1-2	NA	16	TGTGCCAGCAGCGACCACCGGGACTCCCTAAACTATGGCTACACCTTC	CASSDHRDSLNYGYTF
NA	TRBV5-1	TRBJ2-7	NA	11	TGCGCCAGCAGCTACTTCTACGAGCAGTACTTC	CASSYFYEQYF
NA	TRBV24-1	TRBJ2-3	TRBD1	15	TGTGCCACCAGTGAAGAGACAGGGGGAACAGATACGCAGTATTTT	CATSEETGGTDTQYF
NA	TRBV15	TRBJ1-1	NA	13	TGTGCCACCAGTAGTCTCGGGTACACTGAAGCTTTCTTT	CATSSLGYTEAFF
NA	TRBV29-1	TRBJ2-7	TRBD1	13	TGCAGCGCTACGGGACAGGCCCTCTACGAGCAGTACTTC	CSATGQALYEQYF
NA	TRBV29-1	TRBJ2-7	TRBD2	17	TGCAGCGTTGAAGGTCCCTTGCTAGCGGGGGCCGGGTACGAGCAGTACTTC	CSVEGPLLAGAGYEQYF
NA	TRBV19	TRBJ1-3	NA	13	TGTGCCAGTAGGCATACCTCTGGAAACACCATATATTTT	CASRHTSGNTIYF
NA	TRBV24-1	TRBJ2-1	NA	14	TGTGCCACCAGTGATTTTCAACTAACCGATGAGCAGTTCTTC	CATSDFQLTDEQFF
few	TRBV5-6	TRBJ1-2	NA	13	TGTGCCAGCAGCTTGACCTTAGACAGTGGCTACACCTTC	CASSLTLDSGYTF
NA	TRBV7-2	TRBJ2-3	NA	13	TGTGCCAGCAGCTTGTTACTGCTAGATACGCAGTATTTT	CASSLLLLDTQYF
NA	TRBV5-1	TRBJ2-2	NA	14	TGTGCCAGCAGCTTACAGGGGAACACCGGGGAGCTGTTTTTT	CASSLQGNTGELFF
NA	TRBV7-6	TRBJ1-6	TRBD1	15	TGTGCCAGCAGCTTAAGTACAGGGGGGAATTCACCCCTCCACTTT	CASSLSTGGNSPLHF
NA	TRBV9	TRBJ1-1	NA	15	TGTGCCAGCAGCGTAACCGGGGGTGGGGGCACTGAAGCTTTCTTT	CASSVTGGGGTEAFF
once	TRBV7-8	TRBJ1-4	TRBD1	14	TGTGCCAGCAGCCGAGACAGGGTGGGGGAAAAACTGTTTTTT	CASSRDRVGEKLFF